This T cell receptor (beta chain) appears in the sequencing data of a study of neurological immune-mediated disorders. This clonotype occurred many times. A single record per CDR3 protein comes from TCRdb applying MiXCR to the 5' RACE reads. The sample lists nearly 45,000 distinct CDR3 sequences; 20% to 25% were seen once. The sample's time point: technical triplicate 3. This receptor was identified in a man in his sixties with HTLV-1-associated myelopathy (HAM/TSP). The sample was PBMCs.

The CDR3 is CSARKKVWTARDEQFF. For the CDR3, the DNA is TGCAGTGCTAGAAAAAAGGTGTGGACCGCGAGGGATGAGCAGTTCTTC. The gene calls are TRBV20-1 and TRBJ2-1; D perhaps matches TRBD2 (5 bases). This CDR3 spans 16 amino acids. Trimming took 2 bases from V and 8 from J, leaving 22 bases between them. In germline, CDR1 is DFQATT, CDR2 SNEGSKA (reference sequence).